These 29 T cell receptor beta chains were all obtained from the same sample, sequenced in a study of blood T cell repertoires in COVID-19. Repertoires were generated with immunoSEQ multiplex PCR, while TCRdb's copy carries only in-frame clones and drops some. The table shows about 62,000 clones, with more than 85% occurring only once. The sample consisted of peripheral blood. Source of these receptors: a man between 65 and 80 years old with acute or convalescent COVID-19.

This chain connects TRBV5-4 to TRBJ2-1; maybe TRBD2 (5 bases). Germline CDR1 and CDR2: SGHNT and YYREEE (reference sequence). The CDR3 contains 17 residues. V was shortened by 7 bases and J by 4 bases, with 24 bases between the two germline ends. CDR3 region: CASSDRGRGSNYNEQFF. CDR3 nucleotides: TGTGCCAGCTCGGACCGAGGGAGAGGTAGTAATTACAATGAGCAGTTCTTC.

The rearrangement uses TRBV5-1 and TRBJ2-1; TRBD2 matches 11 bases. CDR3 length equals 17 residues. Unmatched junction bases numbered 11, after V lost 3 bases and J lost 6 bases. CDR1 SGHRS and CDR2 YFSETQ come from the germline V gene. CDR3 protein: CASSSYSGGAMANEQFF. DNA for the CDR3: TGCGCCAGCAGCTCATATAGCGGGGGGGCCATGGCCAATGAGCAGTTCTTC.

The J gene is TRBJ1-3, the V gene TRBV3-1 (or the pseudogene TRBV3-2); TRBD1 matches 7 bases. Germline CDR1 and CDR2: LGHDT and YNNKEL (reference sequence). V shed 4 bases and J 4 bases; nucleotides not matched to a gene: 7. The CDR3 runs 15 residues. The CDR3 nucleotides are TGTGCCAGCAGCCTTGAGACAGGGTCAGGAAACACCATATATTTT. Translating it yields CASSLETGSGNTIYF.

J is TRBJ1-2 and V is TRBV6-5, with 8 bases that match TRBD1. The CDR3 is made up of 14 amino acids. Per germline, CDR1 MNHEY and CDR2 SVGAGI. With V trimmed by 7 bases and J by 7 bases, 11 bases remained unmatched. This CDR3 reads CASIPGQAFVGYTF. Here the CDR3 DNA reads TGTGCCAGCATTCCGGGACAGGCCTTTGTTGGCTACACCTTC.

The rearrangement uses TRBV7-2 and TRBJ2-1; a possible D gene is TRBD2 (5 bases). This CDR3 is 13 amino acids long. Trimming removed 3 bases at V and 12 bases at J, with 15 bases between. Germline values: CDR1 SGHTA, CDR2 FQGNSA. This chain's CDR3 is CASSLPGKLVQFF. CDR3 nucleotide sequence: TGTGCCAGCAGCTTGCCCGGGAAACTGGTGCAGTTCTTC. The entire variable domain, with the rest obtained from reference TRBV7-2 and TRBJ2-1, is as follows: GAGVSQSPSNKVTEKGKDVELRCDPISGHTALYWYRQSLGQGLEFLIYFQGNSAPDKSGLPSDRFSAERTGGSVSTLTIQRTQQEDSAVYLCASSLPGKLVQFFGPGTRLTVL.

The count of this clone is one. The chain recombines TRBV7-9 with TRBJ2-3, with 12 bases fitting TRBD2. The CDR3 runs 16 residues. The germline gives CDR1 SEHNR, CDR2 FQNEAQ (reference sequence). Germline trimming cut 0 bases from V and 4 bases from J; bases unmatched to any gene: 2. CDR3 sequence reads: CASSLALAGGSDTQYF. The CDR3 DNA is TGTGCCAGCAGCTTAGCCCTAGCGGGGGGGTCAGATACGCAGTATTTT. Using reference TRBV7-9 and TRBJ2-3 for the parts outside the CDR3, the full variable domain is DTGVSQNPRHKITKRGQNVTFRCDPISEHNRLYWYRQTLGQGPEFLTYFQNEAQLEKSRLLSDRFSAERPKGSFSTLEIQRTEQGDSAMYLCASSLALAGGSDTQYFGPGTRLTVL.

This rearrangement joins TRBV2 to TRBJ2-1; TRBD2 matches 7 bases. Trimming took 6 bases from V and 8 from J; bases not matched to a gene: 10. The CDR3 is made up of 14 amino acids. CDR1 and CDR2 (germline): SNHLY, FYNNEI. The CDR3 bases are TGTGCCAGCAGCGGCGGGCTAGCGGCGGATGAGCAGTTCTTC. This encodes CASSGGLAADEQFF.

The chain is built from TRBV10-1 and TRBJ2-3; D remains unclear. From germline, CDR1 is WNHNN and CDR2 SYGVQD (reference sequence). The CDR3 is 13 residues long. The ends were cut back, 2 bases at V and 6 bases at J, with 9 bases in the middle. The CDR3 loop reads CASSETPRDTQYF. In DNA form, the CDR3 reads TGCGCCAGCAGTGAGACCCCTAGGGATACGCAGTATTTT.

As regards this clone: At the DNA level, this CDR3 is encoded by other sequences in the same sample as well. This rearrangement joins TRBV5-1 to TRBJ1-3; unclear D gene. The CDR3 has 15 amino acids. Trimming pared 4 bases from V and 1 base from J, leaving 12 bases between. The germline V gene has CDR1 SGHRS and CDR2 YFSETQ. The CDR3 DNA sequence: TGCGCCAGCAGCCCGACCGGAGGGTCTGGAAACACCATATATTTT. It translates to CASSPTGGSGNTIYF. Full variable domain (rest looked up from reference TRBV5-1 and TRBJ1-3): KAGVTQTPRYLIKTRGQQVTLSCSPISGHRSVSWYQQTPGQGLQFLFEYFSETQRNKGNFPGRFSGRQFSNSRSEMNVSTLELGDSALYLCASSPTGGSGNTIYFGEGSWLTVV.

This rearrangement joins TRBV27 to TRBJ1-2, with 7 bases lining up with TRBD1. The CDR3 runs to 14 residues. Unmatched junction bases numbered 4, after V lost 5 bases and J lost 1 base. Per the germline V gene, CDR1 is MNHEY and CDR2 is SMNVEV (reference sequence). The CDR3 coding sequence is TGTGCCAGCAGTCCGGGACAGAGTAACTATGGCTACACCTTC. As protein: CASSPGQSNYGYTF.

The rearrangement joins TRBV10-3 to TRBJ2-2, with 12 bases identical to TRBD2. The CDR3 has 18 residues. J was trimmed by 6 bases and V by 0 bases; bases with no gene match: 8. Germline V lookup: CDR1 ENHRY, CDR2 SYGVKD. The CDR3 loop is CAISESLSSGGAPGELFF. CDR3 DNA: TGTGCCATCAGTGAGTCCCTCTCTAGCGGGGGGGCCCCCGGGGAGCTGTTTTTT.

This clone has a handful of counts. Its ends do not fully match the called genes, so a read error is possible. The V gene is TRBV25-1, the J gene TRBJ1-6, with 9 bases aligning to TRBD1. The germline gives CDR1 MGHDK, CDR2 SYGVNS. CDR3 length: 15 amino acids. In DNA form, the CDR3 reads TGTGCCAGCAGCGAATTACAGGGGGCAGGGTCACCCCTCCACTTT. Translation: CASSELQGAGSPLHF.

CDR3 amino acids: CARSHTGGINSPLHF. The CDR3 bases are TGTGCCAGAAGTCATACCGGGGGTATTAATTCACCCCTCCACTTT. The rearrangement joins TRBV5-3 to TRBJ1-6; D may be TRBD1 (5 bases). TRBV5-3 belongs to the ORF category, with a function that is uncertain. This CDR3 is built from 15 residues. V shed 5 bases and J shed 6 bases, with 15 bases lying between them.

The V gene is TRBV2, the J gene TRBJ1-3; 8 nucleotides align to TRBD1. The length of the CDR3 is 15 residues. Germline V gene sequence: CDR1 SNHLY, CDR2 FYNNEI. The V segment lost 4 bases and the J segment 4 bases; nucleotides outside the gene matches: 6. CDR3 protein: CASSGTGKGGNTIYF. The CDR3 nucleotides read TGTGCCAGCAGTGGGACAGGGAAGGGAGGAAACACCATATATTTT.

This clone occurred once. The CDR3 region has the DNA TGTGCCAGCAGTGCCATAGCGGGGGGGCGAAATGAGCAGTTCTTC. Translated: CASSAIAGGRNEQFF. The rearrangement uses TRBV6-4 and TRBJ2-1, with 11 bases that match TRBD2. CDR1 and CDR2 (germline): MRHNA, SNTAGT. The ends lost 4 bases at V and 7 bases at J; junction bases unmatched: 6. This CDR3 has 15 amino acids.

The rearrangement joins TRBV19 to TRBJ1-1, with TRBD1 identical over 7 bases. Germline V CDR1 and CDR2: LNHDA, SQIVND (reference sequence). This CDR3 comprises 14 residues. Trimming at V came to 7 bases and at J to 5 bases, leaving 10 bases not matched to a gene. CDR3 sequence: CASKEGASLTEAFF. In DNA, the CDR3 is TGTGCCAGTAAAGAGGGGGCGAGTTTGACTGAAGCTTTCTTT.

The CDR3 nucleotides read TGCGCCAGCAGCCCAGAGACAGGGAATTCACCCCTCCACTTT. Translating gives CASSPETGNSPLHF. The genes are TRBV4-1 and TRBJ1-6; TRBD1 matches 7 bases. Germline assignment: CDR1 MGHRA and CDR2 YSYEKL. Losses at the gene ends were 4 bases for V and 7 bases for J; bases not matched to a gene: 4. This CDR3 spans 14 amino acids.

CDR3: CASTLGGARNEQFF. Written as DNA, the CDR3 is TGTGCCAGCACCCTAGGGGGGGCGCGGAATGAGCAGTTCTTC. The gene calls are TRBV28 and TRBJ2-1; perhaps TRBD2 as D (7 bases). The CDR3 covers 14 residues. The V end lost 7 bases, the J end lost 7 bases, and 17 bases lay between the germline ends. Germline V lookup: CDR1 MDHEN, CDR2 SYDVKM.

J is TRBJ1-1 and V is TRBV11-3, with D perhaps matching TRBD1 (6 bases). V lost 6 bases to trimming and J lost 6 bases, with 11 bases between them. The germline V gene has CDR1 SGHNT and CDR2 YENEEA. There are 12 residues in the CDR3. The DNA for the CDR3 is TGTGCCAGCAGTACAGGGAAAGCTGAAGCTTTCTTT. This translates into CASSTGKAEAFF.

V is TRBV28 and J is TRBJ1-4, with a tentative D call TRBD1 (6 bases). Trimming removed 6 bases at V and 5 bases at J, with 13 bases between. This CDR3 has 14 residues. In germline, CDR1 is MDHEN, CDR2 SYDVKM. CDR3 nucleotides: TGTGCCAGCAGCACGCGGGGGGCGAATGAAAAACTGTTTTTT. It is translated as CASSTRGANEKLFF.

The chain is built from TRBV2 and TRBJ2-3; 7 bases map to TRBD2. The V and J ends lost 8 bases and 5 bases, in that order; junction bases with no gene match: 1. The CDR3 runs to 11 residues. Germline values: CDR1 SNHLY, CDR2 FYNNEI. DNA of the CDR3: TGTGCCAGCGGGAGGGGAGATACGCAGTATTTT. It translates to CASGRGDTQYF.

The chain has TRBV30 and TRBJ2-7, with 7 bases matching TRBD2. With 5 bases clipped from V and 6 bases from J, the junction kept 7 bases outside the gene matches. The CDR3 spans 12 residues. From germline, CDR1 is GTSNPN and CDR2 SVGIG (reference sequence). The CDR3 coding sequence is TGTGCCTGGTCAAACCAGCGGGGCGAGCAGTACTTC. It yields the protein CAWSNQRGEQYF.

The chain has TRBV27 and TRBJ2-1; 7 bases line up with TRBD1. The V and J ends lost 3 bases and 0 bases, in that order; junction bases with no gene match: 2. The CDR3 is 15 amino acids. Germline V gene data show CDR1 as MNHEY and CDR2 as SMNVEV (reference sequence). This CDR3 reads CASSLTGSSYNEQFF. CDR3 coding DNA: TGTGCCAGCAGTTTGACAGGGAGCTCCTACAATGAGCAGTTCTTC.

This chain joins TRBV7-8 and TRBJ1-2; tentative D call: TRBD1 (5 bases). This CDR3 contains 12 residues. Germline-derived CDR1 and CDR2 are SGHVS and FQNEAQ. The V gene lost 4 bases and the J gene lost 5 bases, with 8 bases spanning the gap. The CDR3 reads CASSSGRYGYTF. The CDR3 coding sequence is TGTGCCAGCAGCTCAGGGCGGTATGGCTACACCTTC.

The chain employs TRBV5-4 and TRBJ2-1; a weak D match, TRBD1 (7 bases). The CDR3 extends over 14 amino acids. V gave up 7 bases and J gave up 4 bases, with 15 bases separating them. Germline V gene sequence: CDR1 SGHNT, CDR2 YYREEE (reference sequence). The CDR3 DNA reads TGTGCCAGCGGAGGGACAGCGCGTTACAATGAGCAGTTCTTC. Encoded protein: CASGGTARYNEQFF.

The chain uses TRBV6-5 and TRBJ2-7; 7 bases fit TRBD2. V lost 3 bases and J lost 0; bases outside the gene matches: 8. CDR3 size: 16 residues. CDR1 is MNHEY and CDR2 is SVGAGI in the germline V gene. CDR3 in amino acids: CASSYSLSGTSYEQYF. The DNA of the CDR3 is TGTGCCAGCAGTTATTCTTTGAGCGGGACCTCCTACGAGCAGTACTTC.

The V gene is TRBV5-6, the J gene TRBJ2-4; 7 bases agree with TRBD2. The CDR3 spans 14 residues. Germline V gives CDR1 SGHDT, CDR2 YYEEEE. The V segment lost 2 bases and the J segment 12 bases; nucleotides outside the gene matches: 11. The CDR3 spells CASSFKSVGGSQYF. The CDR3 nucleotides are TGTGCCAGCAGCTTTAAATCCGTGGGCGGGAGTCAGTACTTC.

This chain joins TRBV9 and TRBJ2-7; TRBD2 aligns across 14 bases. This CDR3 has 20 residues. With 0 bases clipped from V and 4 bases from J, the junction kept 15 bases outside the gene matches. CDR1 is SGDLS and CDR2 is YYNGEE in the germline V gene. CDR3 protein: CASSVDAGGLAGVVSYEQYF. The DNA of the CDR3 is TGTGCCAGCAGCGTAGACGCTGGGGGACTAGCGGGAGTTGTTTCTTACGAGCAGTACTTC. The full variable domain, in which reference TRBV9 and TRBJ2-7 provide the parts outside the CDR3, is DSGVTQTPKHLITATGQRVTLRCSPRSGDLSVYWYQQSLDQGLQFLIQYYNGEERAKGNILERFSAQQFPDLHSELNLSSLELGDSALYFCASSVDAGGLAGVVSYEQYFGPGTRLTVT.

V usage is TRBV19 and J usage is TRBJ1-2, with D possibly being TRBD1 (5 bases). Looked up from germline, CDR1 is LNHDA and CDR2 is SQIVND (reference sequence). The V gene lost 5 bases and the J gene lost 4 bases, with 14 bases spanning the gap. This CDR3 contains 14 residues. The CDR3 DNA sequence: TGTGCCAGTAGTCGACAGACAACCAGCTATGGCTACACCTTC. Its translation is CASSRQTTSYGYTF. Complete variable domain (other parts from reference TRBV19 and TRBJ1-2): DGGITQSPKYLFRKEGQNVTLSCEQNLNHDAMYWYRQDPGQGLRLIYYSQIVNDFQKGDIAEGYSVSREKKESFPLTVTSAQKNPTAFYLCASSRQTTSYGYTFGSGTRLTVV.